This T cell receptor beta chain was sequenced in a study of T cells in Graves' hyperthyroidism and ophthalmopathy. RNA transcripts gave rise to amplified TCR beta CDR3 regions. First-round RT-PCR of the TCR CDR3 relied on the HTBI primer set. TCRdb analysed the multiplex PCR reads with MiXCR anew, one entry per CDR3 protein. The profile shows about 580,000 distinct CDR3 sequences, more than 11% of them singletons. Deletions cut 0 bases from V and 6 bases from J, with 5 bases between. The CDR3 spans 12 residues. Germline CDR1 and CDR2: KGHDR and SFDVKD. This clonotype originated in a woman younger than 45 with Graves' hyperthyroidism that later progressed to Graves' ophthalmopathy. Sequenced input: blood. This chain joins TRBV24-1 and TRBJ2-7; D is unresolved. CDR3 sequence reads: CATSDLNGEQYF. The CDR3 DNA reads TGTGCCACCAGTGATTTGAATGGCGAGCAGTACTTC.